Below, one TCR beta chain is given with its context. Residents of around 24 US areas, aged about 18 to 89 years, made up the participants. Trimming shortened V by 2 bases and J by 2 bases, and 11 bases separated the two germline ends. Germline V gene sequence: CDR1 SGHDT, CDR2 YYEEEE. This CDR3 comprises 14 residues. This sample stems from a study of blood T cell repertoires in COVID-19. Study at large: PBMCs, B-cell-depleted T cells, or T cells were the source of the cDNA or gDNA that made up the material.

In the original analysis: Amplification of reference gene primers provided the estimated nucleated cell counts. The repertoire was sequenced with immunoSEQ multiplex PCR; TCRdb's copy has only in-frame clones and lacks some. The DNA gave D and trimming, while V, J and clone size come from that table. The profile covers fewer than 500,000 clones, with roughly 87% appearing a single time and 0.7% taken by the ten largest. The gene calls are TRBV5-6 and TRBJ2-7; TRBD2 is a possible D gene (6 bases). Source material: PBMCs or T cells enriched from blood (not recorded which). This sequence was found in a woman younger than 35 who had recovered from COVID-19. This chain's CDR3 is CASSLVGGTYEQYF. CDR3 nucleotide sequence: TGTGCCAGCAGCTTAGTCGGGGGAACCTACGAGCAGTACTTC.